A selection of T cell receptor beta chains follows, all from one sample in a study of blood T cell repertoires in COVID-19. TCRdb's copy holds only in-frame clones and misses some; the assay was immunoSEQ multiplex PCR. There are 240,000 or so clones in the sample; 70% to 90% occur only once, and 6.2% lies in the top ten. Sequencing was carried out using peripheral blood. All receptors derive from a man in his 60s with acute or convalescent COVID-19. Each CDR3 is given with its conserved first and last residue. A D gene is named only where the DNA matches it firmly. For some rows the clone size is stated as once, few or many, or as a class when expanded; others skip it.

J gene	clone size	V gene	D gene	CDR3 DNA	CDR3 protein
TRBJ2-7	.	TRBV6-5	TRBD2	TGTGCCAGCAGTTCCACCGGGACTAGCGGGCTTTACGAGCAGTACTTC	CASSSTGTSGLYEQYF
TRBJ2-1	.	TRBV9	TRBD2	TGTGCCAGCAGCGTAGAAGGTACGGGGACTACTATATACAATGAGCAGTTCTTC	CASSVEGTGTTIYNEQFF
TRBJ2-1	.	TRBV9	.	TGTGCCAGCAGCGTATATGGCGAGAGGGAAAATGAGCAGTTCTTC	CASSVYGERENEQFF
TRBJ2-7	.	TRBV2	.	TGTGCCAGTCTCTCTGAATCGAGCTACGAGCAGTACTTC	CASLSESSYEQYF
TRBJ2-1	.	TRBV6-2/TRBV6-3	.	TGTGCCAGCAGTTACAAGCGGAACAATGAGCAGTTCTTC	CASSYKRNNEQFF
TRBJ1-3	.	TRBV30	TRBD1	TGTGCCTGGCACGAGAGGGGGCCGGGAAACACCATATATTTT	CAWHERGPGNTIYF
TRBJ2-3	once	TRBV6-5	TRBD2	TGTGCCAGCAGCGTAGCGGGAAGGTCTACAGATACGCAGTATTTT	CASSVAGRSTDTQYF
TRBJ1-1	.	TRBV10-3	TRBD1	TGTGCCATCAGAGCCGACAGGGGGCGAAACACTGAAGCTTTCTTT	CAIRADRGRNTEAFF
TRBJ2-7	.	TRBV6-5	.	TGTGCCAGCAGTTACTCCGCAGGTCTCTCCTACGAGCAGTACTTC	CASSYSAGLSYEQYF
TRBJ2-7	.	TRBV27	.	TGTGCCAGCAGTCAGGCCGGGACTTCTTACGAGCAGTACTTC	CASSQAGTSYEQYF
TRBJ1-4	.	TRBV14	.	TGTGCCAGCAGCCAAGATCCCTTTAGTGAAAAACTGTTTTTT	CASSQDPFSEKLFF
TRBJ2-7	.	TRBV6-6	.	TGTGCCAGCAGCGAACTTAGCTACGGGAACGAGCAGTACTTC	CASSELSYGNEQYF
TRBJ2-7	.	TRBV5-6	TRBD2	TGTGCCAGCAGCTTGCCGGGGACTAGTACCGAGCAGTACTTC	CASSLPGTSTEQYF
TRBJ2-1	.	TRBV9	TRBD2	TGTGCCAGCAGCGTTAGCGGGAAGGAGCAGTTCTTC	CASSVSGKEQFF
TRBJ1-1	.	TRBV30	.	TGTGCCTGGAGTCTCACAGCGAACACTGAAGCTTTCTTT	CAWSLTANTEAFF
TRBJ2-5	.	TRBV9	.	TGTGCCAGCAGCGTAACCCTAGCCGGTGAGACCCAGTACTTC	CASSVTLAGETQYF
TRBJ2-4	once	TRBV27	.	TGTGCCAGCAGTACTACGCGAGGCTTGGCCAAAAACATTCAGTACTTC	CASSTTRGLAKNIQYF
TRBJ1-2	once	TRBV5-1	.	TGCGCCAGCAGCCCATCTACAGGGAGTGTTGATGGCTACACCTTC	CASSPSTGSVDGYTF
TRBJ1-6	.	TRBV5-1	TRBD1	TGCGCCACCAGGACCGGGACAGTGGATTCACCCCTCCACTTT	CATRTGTVDSPLHF
TRBJ1-4	.	TRBV11-2	TRBD1	TGTGCCAGCAGCTCCCCGAACAGGGGAGTTGAAAAACTGTTTTTT	CASSSPNRGVEKLFF
TRBJ2-7	.	TRBV30	TRBD2	TGTGCCTGGTTTAAGAGCGGGAGATCTGTCCTAGGCTCCTACGAGCAGTACTTC	CAWFKSGRSVLGSYEQYF
TRBJ2-3	.	TRBV11-3	.	TGTGCCAGCAGCTGGGGCAGCACAGATACGCAGTATTTT	CASSWGSTDTQYF
TRBJ2-3	.	TRBV6-2/TRBV6-3	.	TGTGCCAGCAGTCAATTGATCACCCGGGACTTCTTTTTTAGCACAGATACGCAGTATTTT	CASSQLITRDFFFSTDTQYF
TRBJ2-7	.	TRBV11-3	TRBD1	TGTGCCAGCAGCCCCGGCGGGACAGGGACGACCTACGAGCAGTACTTC	CASSPGGTGTTYEQYF
TRBJ1-2	.	TRBV9	.	TGTGCCAGCAGCGTAGGCAGGAGGCTTACCTATGGCTACACCTTC	CASSVGRRLTYGYTF
TRBJ2-4	.	TRBV11-2	.	TGTGCCAGCAGCGATCGGGTCGGGGGAAACATTCAGTACTTC	CASSDRVGGNIQYF
TRBJ1-2	.	TRBV5-5	TRBD1	TGTGCCAGCAGCGCGTCAGGGGGTGGCTACACCTTC	CASSASGGGYTF
TRBJ1-2	.	TRBV6-1	.	TGTGCCAGCAGTGATTCGGGGAACGGCTACACCTTC	CASSDSGNGYTF
TRBJ2-1	.	TRBV11-2	TRBD1	TGTGCCAGCAGCTCCCTGGGACAGGGAGGGGGATACAATGAGCAGTTCTTC	CASSSLGQGGGYNEQFF
TRBJ1-1	.	TRBV6-5	TRBD1	TGTGCCAGCAGTCCACCGACAGGGGGCACTGAAGCTTTCTTT	CASSPPTGGTEAFF
TRBJ1-2	.	TRBV6-2/TRBV6-3	.	TGTGCCAGCAGTTCTCAGGGATTATATGGCTACACCTTC	CASSSQGLYGYTF
TRBJ2-3	.	TRBV23-1	TRBD2	TGCGCCAGCAGTCAATCTCCGACTAGCGGGCCCACAGATACGCAGTATTTT	CASSQSPTSGPTDTQYF
TRBJ2-7	once	TRBV20-1	.	TGCAGTGCTCCGGTTCCTTACGAGCAGTACTTC	CSAPVPYEQYF
TRBJ2-1	.	TRBV28	.	TGTGCCAGCAGTTTATGGATCCGACTGTCCTACAATGAGCAGTTCTTC	CASSLWIRLSYNEQFF
TRBJ2-6	.	TRBV4-2	.	TGTGCCAGCAGCCAAGACCCAGGGGCCAGCTCTGGGGCCAACGTCCTGACTTTC	CASSQDPGASSGANVLTF
TRBJ2-1	.	TRBV7-2	.	TGTGCCAGCCGTTCAGTGCAGGGGGGATACAATGAGCAGTTCTTC	CASRSVQGGYNEQFF
TRBJ2-7	.	TRBV2	.	TGTGCCAGCCTCACTGGGGGGGCGCCTTACGAGCAGTACTTC	CASLTGGAPYEQYF
TRBJ2-1	.	TRBV5-6	TRBD2	TGTGCCAGCAGCTGGCTAGCGGGAGCCCCGTTGGGACAGTTCTTC	CASSWLAGAPLGQFF
TRBJ1-6	.	TRBV3-1/TRBV3-2	.	TGTGCCAGCAGCCCGTCCCGGGATCGGTCTTCACCCCTCCACTTT	CASSPSRDRSSPLHF
TRBJ2-2	.	TRBV4-3	.	TGCGCCAGCAGCCAAGCTCTACCGAACACCGGGGAGCTGTTTTTT	CASSQALPNTGELFF
TRBJ2-2	.	TRBV2	.	TGTGCCAGCAGACCTCCCCGACAGGCTTGGACCGGGGAGCTGTTTTTT	CASRPPRQAWTGELFF
TRBJ2-3	.	TRBV19	TRBD2	TGTGCCAGTAGTATAGGGCTAGCGGGAGCGCAGAATACGCAGTATTTT	CASSIGLAGAQNTQYF
TRBJ1-2	.	TRBV6-1	.	TGTGCCAGCAGCCAACCGACAGAGCGAAACTATGGCTACACCTTC	CASSQPTERNYGYTF
TRBJ2-3	.	TRBV29-1	TRBD1	TGCAGCGTTCCCGGGGACAGGGTTTGGGATACGCAGTATTTT	CSVPGDRVWDTQYF
TRBJ2-1	.	TRBV18	TRBD1	TGTGCCAGCTCACCACGCGGACAGGGGGCTCGGAATGAGCAGTTCTTC	CASSPRGQGARNEQFF
TRBJ1-2	.	TRBV4-2	TRBD1	TGTGCCAGCAGCCCTCAGGGGGCGGAAGGCTACACCTTC	CASSPQGAEGYTF
TRBJ2-5	.	TRBV5-4	.	TGTGCCAGCAGCTTGGGCGGCCGGGGGGAGACCCAGTACTTC	CASSLGGRGETQYF
TRBJ2-7	.	TRBV18	.	TGTGCCAGCTCACCCAGGGACACCTTCTACGAGCAGTACTTC	CASSPRDTFYEQYF
TRBJ1-3	.	TRBV9	TRBD1	TGTGCCAGCAGTAACAGGGGAAGATCTGGAAACACCATATATTTT	CASSNRGRSGNTIYF
TRBJ2-1	.	TRBV11-3	TRBD2	TGTGCCAGCAGCTTAGAAGGGGCGGCGGGGGGCTACAATGAGCAGTTCTTC	CASSLEGAAGGYNEQFF
TRBJ1-6	.	TRBV30	.	TGTGCCTGGAGTTCAGGGTTTCCCAATTCACCCCTCCACTTT	CAWSSGFPNSPLHF
TRBJ2-1	.	TRBV19	.	TGTGCCAGTACCCTAGCTAGCGCCTACAATGAGCAGTTCTTC	CASTLASAYNEQFF
TRBJ2-3	.	TRBV18	TRBD2	TGTGCCAGCTCAGCAAAACTAGCGGGAGTAATAGATACGCAGTATTTT	CASSAKLAGVIDTQYF